This passage covers 10 T cell receptor beta chains from one sample sequenced in a study of regulatory T cells in long-lasting Graves disease. Time point here: newly diagnosed GD, antithyroid drugs for less than 3 months. Scientists built the TCR library using RNA that was extracted from PBMCs. The authors built TCR beta libraries using iRepertoire HTBI primers and Arm-PCR of CDR3 regions. One entry per CDR3 protein, called by TCRdb with MiXCR from the multiplex PCR reads. Found here are hundreds of thousands of distinct CDR3 sequences, about 13% of them singletons; the top ten hold about 10%. This same sample was also part of a study on T cells in Graves' hyperthyroidism and ophthalmopathy.

Specimen: peripheral blood mononuclear cells (PBMCs), collected at new diagnosis, from a patient treated with antithyroid drugs. These TCRs come from a man aged 25 to 45 with Graves disease.

The chain carries TRBV19 and TRBJ2-3, with TRBD2 identical over 12 bases. In germline, CDR1 is LNHDA, CDR2 SQIVND (reference sequence). This CDR3 has 15 residues. Unmatched junction bases numbered 6, after V lost 6 bases and J lost 5 bases. CDR3 protein: CASSRTSGMGDTQYF. The CDR3 bases are TGTGCCAGTAGCAGGACTAGCGGGATGGGAGATACGCAGTATTTT. Variable domain in full (rest from reference TRBV19 and TRBJ2-3): DGGITQSPKYLFRKEGQNVTLSCEQNLNHDAMYWYRQDPGQGLRLIYYSQIVNDFQKGDIAEGYSVSREKKESFPLTVTSAQKNPTAFYLCASSRTSGMGDTQYFGPGTRLTVL.

This clonotype was picked up many times. DNA for the CDR3: TGTGCCAGCAGTGCCGGGACAGAAAGGGTCCGGGGCGGGATAACCTACGAGCAGTACTTC. Translation gives CASSAGTERVRGGITYEQYF. The rearrangement links TRBV6-2 or TRBV6-3 to TRBJ2-7; D possibly corresponds to TRBD1 (7 bases). The V gene lost 5 bases and the J gene lost 2 bases, with 31 bases spanning the gap. The germline V gene encodes CDR1 MNHEY and CDR2 SVGEGT. The CDR3 is made up of 20 amino acids.

This rearrangement joins TRBV19 to TRBJ2-1; TRBD2 matches at 14 bases. CDR1 LNHDA and CDR2 SQIVND come from the germline V gene (reference sequence). The CDR3 totals 15 residues. Trimming at V came to 6 bases and at J to 7 bases, leaving 5 bases not matched to a gene. The CDR3 region has the DNA TGTGCCAGTAGCAAGAGGACTAGCGGGAGGAATGAGCAGTTCTTC. Its protein is CASSKRTSGRNEQFF.

This clonotype was found many times. V gene TRBV2 combines with J gene TRBJ1-1; 10 nucleotides line up with TRBD1. The CDR3 is 13 amino acids. Germline-derived CDR1 and CDR2 are SNHLY and FYNNEI. V trimming: 4 bases; J trimming: 10 bases; junction bases outside the gene matches: 6. The CDR3 DNA follows: TGTGCCAGCAGTGGATCGGACAGGGGGGCAGCTTTCTTT. Translating it yields CASSGSDRGAAFF.

The chain is built from TRBV20-1 and TRBJ2-1, with 12 positions matching TRBD2. The V gene's germline CDR1 is DFQATT and CDR2 SNEGSKA (reference sequence). The CDR3 is 15 amino acids. The V gene end was trimmed by 0 bases and the J gene end by 4 bases; junction bases not matched to a gene: 1. CDR3 DNA sequence: TGCAGTGCTAGAGATACTAGCGGGGGGTACAATGAGCAGTTCTTC. Protein product: CSARDTSGGYNEQFF.

In its sample, this clonotype was seen many times. The chain carries TRBV12-3 or TRBV12-4 and TRBJ1-6; D gene uncertain. This CDR3 has 13 residues. Between the trimmed V and J ends, which lost 6 bases and 8 bases, there was a span of 11 bases. CDR3: CASSPYGDSPLHF. The CDR3 DNA reads as TGTGCCAGCAGCCCCTACGGTGATTCACCCCTCCACTTT.

The table lists this clonotype with many counts. The V and J genes are TRBV27 and TRBJ1-5, with 9 bases lining up with TRBD1. The germline V gene has CDR1 MNHEY and CDR2 SMNVEV (reference sequence). The CDR3 spans 15 residues. The ends lost 5 bases at V and 0 bases at J; junction bases unmatched: 2. The CDR3 reads CASSGQGFSNQPQHF. The CDR3 coding sequence is TGTGCCAGCAGTGGACAGGGGTTTAGCAATCAGCCCCAGCATTTT.

The rearrangement links TRBV7-9 to TRBJ2-2; 7 positions agree with TRBD1. The CDR3 loop spans 14 amino acids. Germline trimming cut 5 bases from V and 5 bases from J; bases unmatched to any gene: 5. The germline CDR1 and CDR2 sequences are SEHNR and FQNEAQ (reference sequence). CDR3 sequence reads: CASSPKQGTGELFF. The DNA for the CDR3 is TGTGCCAGCAGCCCCAAACAGGGGACCGGGGAGCTGTTTTTT.

This clonotype was counted ten times or more. The V gene is TRBV20-1, the J gene TRBJ1-1; D perhaps matches TRBD1 (5 bases). With 1 base removed from V and 6 bases from J, the gap between germline ends came to 12 bases. CDR3 length equals 13 residues. Looked up from germline, CDR1 is DFQATT and CDR2 is SNEGSKA (reference sequence). The CDR3 here is CSARGLGTAEAFF. The CDR3 coding sequence is TGCAGTGCTAGAGGGCTGGGGACTGCTGAAGCTTTCTTT.

This chain links TRBV5-1 with TRBJ1-1; the match to TRBD1 covers 8 bases. The CDR3 runs to 14 residues. The germline gives CDR1 SGHRS, CDR2 YFSETQ. The trim removed 4 bases at V and 3 bases at J, leaving 5 bases unmatched. CDR3 DNA sequence: TGCGCCAGCAGCATGACAGGGGAGGACACTGAAGCTTTCTTT. Protein sequence: CASSMTGEDTEAFF.